A single sample is the source of the 8 T cell receptor beta chains below, sequenced in a study of vaccination and CD4 T cells after COVID-19. Sequencing of DNA taken from cultured CD4+ T cells relied on the Oncomine TCR Beta short-read assay. TCRdb processed the PCR reads anew with MiXCR; each CDR3 protein has one entry. In the table there are about 15,000 distinct CDR3 sequences, less than 30% of which are singletons. Treatment given: roughly 11-day PBMC culture with coronavirus spike peptide pools or control peptides (ViraFEST assay). These TCRs' antigens remain unknown. The sequencing sample was made of cultured CD4+ T cells from blood. The receptors were sampled from a human donor with COVID-19.

This clonotype was picked up a small number of times. This rearrangement joins TRBV18 to TRBJ1-5; D remains unclear. The CDR3 length is 15 residues. V lost 4 bases and J lost 0, with 10 bases in between. Germline CDR1 KGHSH, CDR2 LQKENI. The CDR3 loop is CASSLSAISNQPQHF. The CDR3 coding sequence is TGTGCCAGCTCACTTTCCGCTATTAGCAATCAGCCCCAGCATTTT.

This clonotype occurred a few times. The gene calls are TRBV24-1 and TRBJ1-1; no reliable D call. Deletions cut 5 bases from V and 2 bases from J, with 5 bases between. CDR3 length equals 12 residues. Per the germline V gene, CDR1 is KGHDR and CDR2 is SFDVKD. CDR3 loop: CATSVDNTEAFF. DNA of the CDR3: TGTGCCACCAGTGTCGATAACACTGAAGCTTTCTTT.

This clonotype has a handful of counts. The chain has TRBV7-2 and TRBJ2-2, with D perhaps matching TRBD1 (6 bases). V was clipped by 5 bases and J by 8 bases, with 15 bases between them. CDR3 length: 14 amino acids. From germline, CDR1 is SGHTA and CDR2 FQGNSA. The CDR3: CASSRDTSLGELFF. The CDR3 DNA reads as TGTGCCAGCAGCCGGGACACCTCACTTGGGGAGCTGTTTTTT.

This clonotype was counted between two and nine times. This chain links TRBV7-9 with TRBJ1-1; a possible D gene is TRBD1 (5 bases). V was shortened by 3 bases and J by 2 bases, with 7 bases between the two germline ends. This CDR3 is 13 amino acids long. The germline CDR1 and CDR2 sequences are SEHNR and FQNEAQ (reference sequence). The CDR3 coding sequence is TGTGCCAGCAGCTTCGGGGGAAACACTGAAGCTTTCTTT. Translating gives CASSFGGNTEAFF.

The chain uses TRBV5-1 and TRBJ2-3; the D is unclear. This CDR3 region has 13 residues. Trimming removed 4 bases at V and 5 bases at J, with 11 bases between. Germline lookup yields CDR1 SGHRS and CDR2 YFSETQ. The CDR3 DNA is TGCGCCAGCAGCAGATATGAAATAGATACGCAGTATTTT. Amino acid sequence: CASSRYEIDTQYF.

The genes are TRBV29-1 and TRBJ2-3, with D unclear. The CDR3 runs 13 residues. Germline V lookup: CDR1 SQVTM, CDR2 ANQGSEA. Trimming removed 3 bases at V and 4 bases at J, with 11 bases between. CDR3 sequence (DNA): TGCAGCGTTGACGTTCTCGCTTCAGATACGCAGTATTTT. Protein: CSVDVLASDTQYF.

By its share, this clonotype is medium-sized. The chain joins TRBV20-1 to TRBJ1-2, with 10 bases lining up with TRBD1. The CDR3 totals 13 residues. V shed 6 bases, J shed 3 bases, and the junction held 4 bases outside the gene matches. Per the germline V gene, CDR1 is DFQATT and CDR2 is SNEGSKA (reference sequence). The CDR3 DNA reads TGCAGTGCCCAGACAGGGGGCGACTATGGCTACACCTTC. It specifies CSAQTGGDYGYTF.

The chain joins TRBV6-1 to TRBJ2-7; 7 nucleotides match TRBD1. After removal of 6 bases from V and 7 bases from J, the junction contained 12 bases not matched to a gene. Germline V CDR1 and CDR2: MNHNS, SASEGT. This CDR3 is built from 14 residues. CDR3 sequence: CASRSNRGKGEQYF. The CDR3 coding sequence is TGTGCCAGCAGGTCTAACAGGGGCAAGGGAGAGCAGTACTTC.